The TCR beta chain under discussion was sequenced for a study of CD8 T cells in Susac syndrome. In the study overall: When blood was drawn, patients with Susac syndrome were on intravenous immunoglobulin alone, on corticosteroids, or therapy-naive.

As for this clonotype: Its antigen is still unknown.

The V end was cut by 6 bases, the J end by 2 bases, with 20 bases between. Germline CDR1 SGHNT, CDR2 YENEEA. The CDR3 has 16 amino acids. RNA amounts of about 0.45 to 1 ug underwent reverse transcription with random hexamers. Each CDR3 protein gets one entry after TCRdb re-called the immunoSEQ multiplex PCR reads with MiXCR. The table lists more than 85,000 distinct CDR3 sequences, 90% to 95% of them singletons. The study, taken as a whole, reports: TCR sequencing and HLA analysis covered a relatively small number of individuals. CD4+ repertoires of Susac syndrome patients lacked detectable clonal expansion.

The sequencing sample was made of CD4+ T cells from PBMCs. The TCR sequence derives from a human donor with Susac syndrome. This rearrangement joins TRBV11-3 to TRBJ2-7; TRBD1 or TRBD2 may be the D gene (6 bases each). The CDR3 DNA reads as TGTGCCAGCAGTGCGCCGGGGGAAAGGGGGACCTACGAGCAGTACTTC. It is translated as CASSAPGERGTYEQYF. The full variable domain, with the rest looked up from reference TRBV11-3 and TRBJ2-7, is EAGVVQSPRYKIIEKKQPVAFWCNPISGHNTLYWYLQNLGQGPELLIRYENEEAVDDSQLPKDRFSAERLKGVDSTLKIQPAELGDSAVYLCASSAPGERGTYEQYFGPGTRLTVT.